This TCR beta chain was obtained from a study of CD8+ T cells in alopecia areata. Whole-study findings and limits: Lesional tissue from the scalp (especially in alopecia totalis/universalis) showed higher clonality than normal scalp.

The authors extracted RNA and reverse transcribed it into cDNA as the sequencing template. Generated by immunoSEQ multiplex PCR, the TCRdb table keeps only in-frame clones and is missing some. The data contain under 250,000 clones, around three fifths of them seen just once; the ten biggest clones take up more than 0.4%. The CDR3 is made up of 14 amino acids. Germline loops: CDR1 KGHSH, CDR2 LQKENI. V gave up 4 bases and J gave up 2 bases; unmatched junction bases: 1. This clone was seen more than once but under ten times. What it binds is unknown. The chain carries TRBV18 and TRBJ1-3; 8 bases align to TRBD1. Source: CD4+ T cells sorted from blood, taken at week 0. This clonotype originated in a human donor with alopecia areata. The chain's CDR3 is CASSRDRTGNTIYF. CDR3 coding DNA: TGTGCCAGCTCACGGGACAGGACTGGAAACACCATATATTTT.